This TCR beta chain appears in the sequencing data of a study of T cells in Graves' hyperthyroidism and ophthalmopathy. Study context: Peripheral blood was taken when the disease was first diagnosed, before any treatment began.

Amplification yielded TCR beta CDR3 regions, with RNA transcripts as the source. When the TCR CDR3 underwent first-round RT-PCR, the HTBI primer set was used. TCRdb processed the multiplex PCR reads anew with MiXCR; each CDR3 protein has one entry. The top ten hold roughly 18% of the sample, which has about 530,000 distinct CDR3 sequences, roughly a sixth seen once. The length of the CDR3 is 14 residues. Trimming shortened V by 2 bases and J by 5 bases, and 12 bases separated the two germline ends. Germline V gene sequence: CDR1 SGHTA, CDR2 FQGNSA. Uncontrolled infections, other autoimmune diseases, pregnancy or lactation led to exclusion of patients. This clonotype appeared a few times. Its antigen is as yet unknown. Study outcomes and limitations: Before onset, by a median of around six months, the model predicted ophthalmopathy. Blood samples included most of the expanded thyroid clonotypes exceeding 0.001.

The sequencing input was blood. The sequence was obtained from a woman between 18 and 30 years old with Graves' ophthalmopathy. The chain couples TRBV7-2 to TRBJ2-5; the D is unclear. In DNA form, the CDR3 reads TGTGCCAGCAGCTTACCTCTTAGTCGGGAGACCCAGTACTTC. It specifies CASSLPLSRETQYF.